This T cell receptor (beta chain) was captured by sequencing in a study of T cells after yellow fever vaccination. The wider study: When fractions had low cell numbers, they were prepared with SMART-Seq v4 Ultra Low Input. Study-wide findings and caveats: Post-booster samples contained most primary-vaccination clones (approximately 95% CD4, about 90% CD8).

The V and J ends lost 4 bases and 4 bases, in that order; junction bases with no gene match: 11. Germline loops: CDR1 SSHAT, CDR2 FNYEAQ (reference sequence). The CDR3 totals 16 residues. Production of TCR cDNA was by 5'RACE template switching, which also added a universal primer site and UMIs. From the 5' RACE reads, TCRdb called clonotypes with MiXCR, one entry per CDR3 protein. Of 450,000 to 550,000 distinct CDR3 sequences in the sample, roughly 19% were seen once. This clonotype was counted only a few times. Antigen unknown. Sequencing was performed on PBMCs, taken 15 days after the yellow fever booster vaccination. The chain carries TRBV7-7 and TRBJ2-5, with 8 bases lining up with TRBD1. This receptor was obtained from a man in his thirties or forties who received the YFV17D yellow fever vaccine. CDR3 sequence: CASSSRLTGDLETQYF. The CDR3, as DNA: TGTGCCAGCAGCTCCAGACTGACAGGGGACTTAGAGACCCAGTACTTC.